This T cell receptor beta chain was obtained from a study of Ad26.COV2.S vaccination and SARS-CoV-2 variants. TCRdb's table, derived via immunoSEQ multiplex PCR, lists solely in-frame clones and lacks some. Found here are about 680,000 clones, roughly 90% of them singletons; the top ten hold about 1.5%. V was shortened by 5 bases and J by 0 bases, with 12 bases between the two germline ends. The CDR3 contains 15 residues. Per the germline V gene, CDR1 is LNHDA and CDR2 is SQIVND (reference sequence). Stated treatment: roughly 18 received Ad26.COV2.S at low or high dose, single or two shots; about 5 received placebo; per-sample allocation not given. Day 63 after the first injection of vaccine or placebo was the sampling time.

The sample was peripheral blood, taken in a trial of Ad26.COV2.S vaccine versus placebo. The gene calls are TRBV19 and TRBJ2-3; a possible D gene is TRBD2 (6 bases). The clonotype was recovered from a person aged 18 to 65 who received the Ad26.COV2.S COVID-19 vaccine or a placebo. CDR3 DNA sequence: TGTGCCAGTAGTCCGGGCCTAGCGAGCACAGATACGCAGTATTTT. This codes for CASSPGLASTDTQYF.